A selection of T cell receptor beta chains follows, all from one sample in a study of blood T cell repertoires in COVID-19. Sequencing used immunoSEQ multiplex PCR; TCRdb keeps in-frame clones, though not all of them. The profile shows approximately 70,000 clones, about 91% of them singletons. The sequencing input was peripheral blood. The receptors originated from a human donor with active COVID-19. The donor label of this sample is uncertain. The CDR3 runs from the conserved cysteine through the conserved F or W. D genes are given only for firm matches. For some rows the clone size is stated as once, few or many, or as a class when expanded; others skip it.

TRBJ1-1,.,TRBV3-1/TRBV3-2,.,TGTGCCAGCAGCCAAGCAGGTCAGCGGAGGAACACTGAAGCTTTCTTT,CASSQAGQRRNTEAFF
TRBJ2-2,.,TRBV28,TRBD2,TGTGCCAGCAATTTATTGCTCAGCGGGAGAGCCGGGGAGCTGTTTTTT,CASNLLLSGRAGELFF
TRBJ1-2,.,TRBV3-1/TRBV3-2,.,TGTGCCAGCAGCCAAGATGGCCAGTTTGGCTACACCTTC,CASSQDGQFGYTF
TRBJ2-3,.,TRBV5-4,.,TGTGCCAGCAGCTTCTACATGACAAGCACAGATACGCAGTATTTT,CASSFYMTSTDTQYF
TRBJ1-4,.,TRBV25-1,.,TGTGCCAGCAGTGTCCCCTTGGGGGGTAGTGAAAAACTGTTTTTT,CASSVPLGGSEKLFF
TRBJ1-5,.,TRBV10-3,.,TGTGCCATCACCCAGACAGATAGCAATCAGCCCCAGCATTTT,CAITQTDSNQPQHF
TRBJ2-3,.,TRBV14,TRBD2,TGTGCCAGCAGCCGTAGCGGGAGCTGGGATACGCAGTATTTT,CASSRSGSWDTQYF
TRBJ2-7,few,TRBV7-9,.,TGTGCCAGCAGCTCGAACAGGGTTTCTACCTACGAGCAGTACTTC,CASSSNRVSTYEQYF
TRBJ2-7,.,TRBV20-1,.,TGCAGTGCTAGTGCCCCTTTAGCCGGGAGCTCGCCCCACGAGCAGTACTTC,CSASAPLAGSSPHEQYF
TRBJ2-1,.,TRBV4-1,TRBD2,TGCGCCAGCAGCCAAGATCTCGGGTTCCTAGCGGGAGGGAATGAGCAGTTCTTC,CASSQDLGFLAGGNEQFF
TRBJ1-4,.,TRBV5-1,TRBD1,TGCGCCAGCAGCCCTGGGACAGATGAAAAACTGTTTTTT,CASSPGTDEKLFF
TRBJ2-7,.,TRBV7-2,TRBD2,TGTGCCAGCAGCTTGGGACTAGCGGGATCCTACGAGCAGTACTTC,CASSLGLAGSYEQYF
TRBJ2-5,.,TRBV9,TRBD2,TGTGCCAGCAGCGTCGGACTAGCGGGAGGAGAGACCCAGTACTTC,CASSVGLAGGETQYF
TRBJ2-7,.,TRBV15,TRBD2,TGTGCCACCAGCAGAGGTGGGACTAGCGGTTCATACGAGCAGTACTTC,CATSRGGTSGSYEQYF
TRBJ2-1,.,TRBV19,TRBD1,TGTGCCAGTAGTACGGGACAGGGGCCCAATGAGCAGTTCTTC,CASSTGQGPNEQFF
TRBJ1-5,.,TRBV10-2,TRBD1,TGCGCCAGCAGTAAGAACAGGGGCGTTAGCAATCAGCCCCAGCATTTT,CASSKNRGVSNQPQHF
TRBJ2-7,once,TRBV29-1,TRBD2,TGCAGCGTCGCGAGGACTAGCTCCTACGAGCAGTACTTC,CSVARTSSYEQYF
TRBJ2-1,.,TRBV9,TRBD1,TGTGCCAGCAGCGTAGTTGGGGCAGGGGGCAATGAGCAGTTCTTC,CASSVVGAGGNEQFF
TRBJ1-1,.,TRBV9,.,TGTGCCAGCAGCGTAGTGAGAGAGGGCCACACTGAAGCTTTCTTT,CASSVVREGHTEAFF
TRBJ1-1,.,TRBV3-1/TRBV3-2,.,TGTGCCAGCAGCCAAGATGCTTTGCAGGGGATGGGGATGAACACTGAAGCTTTCTTT,CASSQDALQGMGMNTEAFF
TRBJ1-2,.,TRBV6-2/TRBV6-3,.,TGTGCCAGCAGTTACCCGGGGGATCTGAAACATTATGGCTACACCTTC,CASSYPGDLKHYGYTF
TRBJ2-2,.,TRBV18,TRBD2,TGTGCCAGCCTAGAGCGGGAGCGGAGCACCGGGGAGCTGTTTTTT,CASLERERSTGELFF
TRBJ2-3,.,TRBV5-1,TRBD1,TGCGCCAGCAGCGCACCAGACAGGGGCGTGGGACCTACGCAGTATTTT,CASSAPDRGVGPTQYF
TRBJ2-3,.,TRBV18,.,TGTGCCAGCTCACCCTATCCGGGAGCTTTCACAGATACGCAGTATTTT,CASSPYPGAFTDTQYF
TRBJ1-1,few,TRBV7-9,.,TGTGCCAGCAGCTTAGTCGGGGTGAACACTGAAGCTTTCTTT,CASSLVGVNTEAFF
TRBJ1-6,.,TRBV7-8,TRBD1,TGTGCCAGCAGCTTGACAGGGGTTTCACCCCTCCACTTT,CASSLTGVSPLHF
TRBJ2-5,.,TRBV18,.,TGTGCCAGCTCACCAGATTCGTCAGGTCAAGAGACCCAGTACTTC,CASSPDSSGQETQYF
TRBJ1-4,.,TRBV23-1,TRBD1,TGCGCCAGCAGTCCCGGGACAGGGGCCATTAATGAAAAACTGTTTTTT,CASSPGTGAINEKLFF
TRBJ1-1,.,TRBV5-6,TRBD1,TGTGCCAGCTACAGGGGTTTCACTGAAGCTTTCTTT,CASYRGFTEAFF
TRBJ2-7,.,TRBV18,.,TGTGCCAGCTCGAGCCCCTACGAGCAGTACTTC,CASSSPYEQYF
TRBJ2-5,.,TRBV5-8,.,TGTGCCAGCAGCTTGGGGGGCTCACGGGAGACCCAGTACTTC,CASSLGGSRETQYF
TRBJ2-1,.,TRBV11-3,.,TGTGCCAGCAGCTTAAGTCGGTACAATGAGCAGTTCTTC,CASSLSRYNEQFF
TRBJ2-4,.,TRBV5-6,.,TGTGCCAGCAGCCCTCGGCCCACAGACCTAGCCAAAAACATTCAGTACTTC,CASSPRPTDLAKNIQYF
TRBJ1-5,.,TRBV7-2,TRBD1,TGTGCCAGCAGCCCCCAGGGGGCGATCAATCAGCCCCAGCATTTT,CASSPQGAINQPQHF
TRBJ2-5,.,TRBV19,.,TGTGCCAGTAGTATAGATGGAGCCGGGGGGCTTTGGGAGACCCAGTACTTC,CASSIDGAGGLWETQYF
TRBJ2-3,.,TRBV6-2/TRBV6-3,TRBD1,TGTGCCAGCAGTAAACAGGGGTTTGATACGCAGTATTTT,CASSKQGFDTQYF
TRBJ2-2,few,TRBV7-3,TRBD1,TGTGCCAGCAGCCCCACTCCCCTCGGACAGGAAGTGCTGTTTTTT,CASSPTPLGQEVLFF
TRBJ2-7,.,TRBV6-6,TRBD1,TGTGCCAGCAGTTACCAAGGTAGGGGGCGGCGGGAGCAGTACTTC,CASSYQGRGRREQYF